This T cell receptor beta chain was captured in a study of cytomegalovirus exposure and HLA in healthy donors. Study-wide results and caveats: Cytomegalovirus status, reportedly, was diagnosed with high specificity and sensitivity by the classifier. Because they were indistinguishable, some V segments, including TRBV6-2 and TRBV6-3, were excluded. The study put about 180 TCR beta chains on its list as cytomegalovirus-associated.

CDR3 length equals 14 residues. Trimming shortened V by 0 bases and J by 9 bases, and 14 bases separated the two germline ends. Germline CDR1 is MGHRA and CDR2 is YSYEKL. Points on this clone: Antigen specificity is unknown.

The PCR was carried out with 60 Vbeta primers and 13 Jbeta primers. Data came from immunoSEQ multiplex PCR; TCRdb stores just in-frame clones and leaves some out. Counted here are about 230,000 clones, 70% to 80% occurring once; the ten biggest clones make up 2.5% to 3%. The V call is TRBV4-1, the J call TRBJ2-5; tentative D call: TRBD2 (5 bases). The TCR sequence derives from a woman aged 60-75 years in good health and CMV-seropositive. What was sequenced was PBMCs. The CDR3 coding sequence is TGCGCCAGCAGCCAAGATTACGGAGGTTCGGCCCAGTACTTC. This translates into CASSQDYGGSAQYF.